This TCR beta chain emerged from a study of blood T cells in healthy people across ages. Study-wide findings and caveats: PBMCs that were unsorted prevented a conclusive naive versus antigen-experienced comparison.

On this clonotype: The antigen remains undetermined.

Alongside a J-beta primer mix, a sample-barcoded 5' primer served in a second PCR lasting roughly 6 to 11 cycles. Each cDNA was tagged by a template-switch adaptor containing 12 random nucleotides. TCRdb analysed the 5' RACE reads with MiXCR anew, one entry per CDR3 protein. The sample yields approximately 790,000 distinct CDR3 sequences, about 62% seen once. Sequencing was carried out using blood. The origin of this receptor is a man aged 25 to 40 in good health.

In DNA form, the CDR3 reads TGCAGTGCTAGAGAGGGGATATTGGCCGAGCAGTACTTC. Translation gives CSAREGILAEQYF. This sequence joins TRBV20-1 and TRBJ2-4; D not certain. The J call may be incorrect, as the DNA end agrees better with TRBJ2-7. The CDR3 has 13 residues. In germline, CDR1 is DFQATT, CDR2 SNEGSKA (reference sequence).